This TCR beta chain was captured by sequencing in a study of radiotherapy plus CTLA-4 blockade in lung cancer. Overall study findings and caveats: Interferon-beta, together with early blood T cell clone dynamics, reportedly best predicted response.

Germline assignment: CDR1 MNHNS and CDR2 SASEGT. The CDR3 is made up of 16 amino acids. Trimming took 1 base from V and 3 from J; bases not matched to a gene: 6. Enrolled patients, whose metastatic non-small-cell lung cancer was chemo-refractory, received focal radiation plus CTLA-4 blockade with ipilimumab. About this clone: The antigen is not known.

Libraries were prepared by immunoSEQ multiplex PCR; TCRdb keeps only in-frame clonotypes and omits some of them. The repertoire holds around 55,000 clones, about 80% seen once, with 5% to 7.5% in the top ten. The source of this sequence is a human donor with non-small cell lung cancer whose response to radiotherapy plus ipilimumab could not be evaluated. The chain joins TRBV6-1 to TRBJ2-1; 7 nucleotides agree with TRBD2. The sample consisted of peripheral blood, taken from a patient treated with radiotherapy plus ipilimumab. CDR3 sequence (DNA): TGTGCCAGCAGTGAAGGTGGAGCGGGGATCTACAATGAGCAGTTCTTC. Residues: CASSEGGAGIYNEQFF.